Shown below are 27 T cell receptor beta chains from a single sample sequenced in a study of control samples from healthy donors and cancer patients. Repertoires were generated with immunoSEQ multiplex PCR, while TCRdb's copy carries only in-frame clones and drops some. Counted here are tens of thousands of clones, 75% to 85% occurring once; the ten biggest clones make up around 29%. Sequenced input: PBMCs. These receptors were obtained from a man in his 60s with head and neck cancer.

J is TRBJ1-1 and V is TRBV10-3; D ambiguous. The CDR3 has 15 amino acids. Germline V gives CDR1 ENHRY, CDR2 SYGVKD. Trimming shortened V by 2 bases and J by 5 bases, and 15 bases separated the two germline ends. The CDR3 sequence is CAISESPIGRTEAFF. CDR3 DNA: TGTGCCATCAGTGAGAGCCCCATAGGGAGGACTGAAGCTTTCTTT.

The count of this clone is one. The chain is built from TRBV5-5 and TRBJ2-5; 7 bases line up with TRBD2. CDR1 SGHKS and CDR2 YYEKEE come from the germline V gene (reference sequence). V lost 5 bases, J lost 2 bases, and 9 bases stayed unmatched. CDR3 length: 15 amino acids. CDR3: CASRYGAGDQETQYF. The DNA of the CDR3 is TGTGCCAGCAGGTACGGTGCGGGAGATCAAGAGACCCAGTACTTC.

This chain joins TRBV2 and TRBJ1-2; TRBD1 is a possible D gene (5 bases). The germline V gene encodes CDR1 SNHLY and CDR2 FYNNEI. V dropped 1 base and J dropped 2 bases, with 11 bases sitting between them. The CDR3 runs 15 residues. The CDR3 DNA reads TGTGCCAGCAGTGAAGGAGAGGGGTGGAACTATGGCTACACCTTC. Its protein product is CASSEGEGWNYGYTF.

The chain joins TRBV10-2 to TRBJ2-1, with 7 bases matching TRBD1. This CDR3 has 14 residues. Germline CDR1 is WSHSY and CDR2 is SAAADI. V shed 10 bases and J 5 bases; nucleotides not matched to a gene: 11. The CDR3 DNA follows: TGCGCCACCGAGGGACAGCGCTTTAACAATGAGCAGTTCTTC. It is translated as CATEGQRFNNEQFF.

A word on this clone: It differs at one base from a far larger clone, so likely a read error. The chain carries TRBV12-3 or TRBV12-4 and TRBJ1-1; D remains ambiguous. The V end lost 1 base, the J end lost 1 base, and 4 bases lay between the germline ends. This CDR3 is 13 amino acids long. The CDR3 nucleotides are TGTGCCAGCAGTTTAGGGTCGAACACTGAAGCTTTCTTT. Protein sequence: CASSLGSNTEAFF.

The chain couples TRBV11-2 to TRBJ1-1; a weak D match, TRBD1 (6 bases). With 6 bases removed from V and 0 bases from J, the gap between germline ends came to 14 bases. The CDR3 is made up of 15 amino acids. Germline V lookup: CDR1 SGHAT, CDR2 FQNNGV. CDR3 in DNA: TGTGCCAGCAGTTTGCAGGGGTTAATGAACACTGAAGCTTTCTTT. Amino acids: CASSLQGLMNTEAFF.

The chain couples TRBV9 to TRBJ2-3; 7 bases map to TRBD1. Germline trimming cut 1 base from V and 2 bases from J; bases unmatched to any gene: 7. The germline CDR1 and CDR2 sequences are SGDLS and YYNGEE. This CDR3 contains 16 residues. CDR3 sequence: CASSVLIGGSTDTQYF. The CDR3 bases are TGTGCCAGCAGCGTATTGATAGGGGGCTCCACAGATACGCAGTATTTT. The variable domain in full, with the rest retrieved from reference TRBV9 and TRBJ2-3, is DSGVTQTPKHLITATGQRVTLRCSPRSGDLSVYWYQQSLDQGLQFLIQYYNGEERAKGNILERFSAQQFPDLHSELNLSSLELGDSALYFCASSVLIGGSTDTQYFGPGTRLTVL.

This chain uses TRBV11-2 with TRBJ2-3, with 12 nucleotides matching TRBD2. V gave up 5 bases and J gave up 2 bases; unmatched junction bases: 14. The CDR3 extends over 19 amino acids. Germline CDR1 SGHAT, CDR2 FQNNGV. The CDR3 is CASSTFNQGLAGNTDTQYF. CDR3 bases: TGTGCCAGCAGCACTTTCAATCAAGGACTAGCGGGAAACACAGATACGCAGTATTTT.

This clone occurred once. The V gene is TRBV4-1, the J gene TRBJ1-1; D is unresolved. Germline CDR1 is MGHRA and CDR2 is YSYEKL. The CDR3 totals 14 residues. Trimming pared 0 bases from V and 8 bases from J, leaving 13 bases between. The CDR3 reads CASSQDPTAEEAFF. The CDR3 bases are TGCGCCAGCAGCCAAGATCCCACGGCGGAAGAAGCTTTCTTT.

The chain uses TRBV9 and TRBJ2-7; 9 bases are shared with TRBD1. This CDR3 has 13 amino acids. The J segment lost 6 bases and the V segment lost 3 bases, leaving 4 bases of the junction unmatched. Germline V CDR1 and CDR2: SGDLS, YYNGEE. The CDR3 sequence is CASSGQGVGEQYF. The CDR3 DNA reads TGTGCCAGCAGCGGACAGGGGGTTGGCGAGCAGTACTTC.

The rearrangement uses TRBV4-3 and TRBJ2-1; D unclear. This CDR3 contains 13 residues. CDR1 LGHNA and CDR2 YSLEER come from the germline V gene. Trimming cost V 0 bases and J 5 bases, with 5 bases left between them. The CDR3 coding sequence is TGCGCCAGCAGCCAAGAGATCCACAATGAGCAGTTCTTC. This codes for CASSQEIHNEQFF.

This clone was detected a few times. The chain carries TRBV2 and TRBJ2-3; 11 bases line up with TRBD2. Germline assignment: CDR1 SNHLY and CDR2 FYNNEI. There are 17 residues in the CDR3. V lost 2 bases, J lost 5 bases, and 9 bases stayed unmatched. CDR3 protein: CASSESFSGGVEDTQYF. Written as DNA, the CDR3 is TGTGCCAGCAGTGAATCGTTTAGCGGGGGGGTCGAAGATACGCAGTATTTT.

In DNA form, the CDR3 reads TGCAGCGTTGAAAATAAAAATGAGCAGTTCTTC. Translation: CSVENKNEQFF. The V gene is TRBV29-1, the J gene TRBJ2-1; D gene ambiguous. V lost 2 bases and J 7 bases, leaving 6 bases between the germline ends. Per the germline V gene, CDR1 is SQVTM and CDR2 is ANQGSEA. This CDR3 comprises 11 residues.

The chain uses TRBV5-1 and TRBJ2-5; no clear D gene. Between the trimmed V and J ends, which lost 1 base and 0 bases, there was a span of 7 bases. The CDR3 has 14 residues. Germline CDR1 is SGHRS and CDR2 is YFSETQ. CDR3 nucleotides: TGCGCCAGCAGCTTGTCTCCGGACCAAGAGACCCAGTACTTC. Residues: CASSLSPDQETQYF.

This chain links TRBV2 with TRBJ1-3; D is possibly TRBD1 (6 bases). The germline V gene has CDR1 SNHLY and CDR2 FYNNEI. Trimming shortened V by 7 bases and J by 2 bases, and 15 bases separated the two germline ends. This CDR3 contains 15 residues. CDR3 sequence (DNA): TGTGCCAGCACCCAAGAGGACAGAACTGGAAACACCATATATTTT. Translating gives CASTQEDRTGNTIYF.

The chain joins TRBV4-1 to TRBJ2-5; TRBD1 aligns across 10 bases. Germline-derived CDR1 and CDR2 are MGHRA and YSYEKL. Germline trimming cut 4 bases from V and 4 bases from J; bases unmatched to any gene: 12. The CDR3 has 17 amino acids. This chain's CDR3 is CASSRHPGQGGTETQYF. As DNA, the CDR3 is TGCGCCAGCAGCCGGCACCCCGGACAGGGGGGGACAGAGACCCAGTACTTC.

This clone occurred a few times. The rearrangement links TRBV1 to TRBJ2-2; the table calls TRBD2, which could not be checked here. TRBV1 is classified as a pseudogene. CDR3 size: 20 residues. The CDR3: CTSSQDRRVAGVPCGGELFF. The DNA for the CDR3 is TGCACCAGCAGCCAAGATAGGAGGGTAGCGGGAGTTCCATGTGGCGGGGAGCTGTTTTTT.

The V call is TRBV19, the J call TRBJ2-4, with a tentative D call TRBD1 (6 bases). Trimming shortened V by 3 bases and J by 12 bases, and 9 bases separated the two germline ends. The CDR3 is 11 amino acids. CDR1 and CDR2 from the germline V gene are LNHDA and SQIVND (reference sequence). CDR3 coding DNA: TGTGCCAGTAGTATTAGGGGGACTCAGTACTTC. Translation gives CASSIRGTQYF.

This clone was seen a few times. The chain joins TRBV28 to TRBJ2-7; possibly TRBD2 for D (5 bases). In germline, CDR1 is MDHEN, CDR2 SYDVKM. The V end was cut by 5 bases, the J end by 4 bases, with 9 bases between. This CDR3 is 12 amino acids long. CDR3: CASSAEGYEQYF. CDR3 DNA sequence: TGTGCCAGCAGTGCCGAGGGTTACGAGCAGTACTTC.

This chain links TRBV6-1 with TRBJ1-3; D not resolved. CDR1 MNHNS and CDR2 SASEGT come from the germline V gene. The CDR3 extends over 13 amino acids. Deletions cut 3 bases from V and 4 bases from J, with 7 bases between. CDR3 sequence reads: CASSDWLGNTIYF. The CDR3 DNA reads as TGTGCCAGCAGTGATTGGTTGGGAAACACCATATATTTT.

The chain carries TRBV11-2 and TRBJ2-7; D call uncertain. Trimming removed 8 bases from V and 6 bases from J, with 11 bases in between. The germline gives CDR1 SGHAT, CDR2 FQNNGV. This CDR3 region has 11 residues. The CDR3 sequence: CASSLWGEQYF. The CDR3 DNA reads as TGTGCCAGCTCCCTGTGGGGCGAGCAGTACTTC. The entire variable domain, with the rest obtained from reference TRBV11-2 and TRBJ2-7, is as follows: EAGVAQSPRYKIIEKRQSVAFWCNPISGHATLYWYQQILGQGPKLLIQFQNNGVVDDSQLPKDRFSAERLKGVDSTLKIQPAKLEDSAVYLCASSLWGEQYFGPGTRLTVT.

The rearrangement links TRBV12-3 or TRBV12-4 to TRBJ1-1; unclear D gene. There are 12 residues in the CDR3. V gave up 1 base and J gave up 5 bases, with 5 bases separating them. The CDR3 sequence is CASSLGFTEAFF. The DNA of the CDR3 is TGTGCCAGCAGTTTAGGATTTACTGAAGCTTTCTTT.

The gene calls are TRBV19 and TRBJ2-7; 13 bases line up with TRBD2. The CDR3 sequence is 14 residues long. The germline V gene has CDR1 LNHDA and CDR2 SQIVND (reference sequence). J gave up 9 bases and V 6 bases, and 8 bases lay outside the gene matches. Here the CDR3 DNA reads TGTGCCAGTAGCCAGACTAGCGGGGGGTCGGGGCAGTACTTC. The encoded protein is CASSQTSGGSGQYF.

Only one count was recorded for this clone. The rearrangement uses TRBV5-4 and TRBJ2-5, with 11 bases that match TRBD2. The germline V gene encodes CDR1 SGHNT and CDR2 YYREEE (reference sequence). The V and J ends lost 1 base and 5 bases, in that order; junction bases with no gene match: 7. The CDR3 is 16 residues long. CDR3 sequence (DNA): TGTGCCAGCAGCTTGTTAGCGGGGGGGCCTGGGGAGACCCAGTACTTC. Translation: CASSLLAGGPGETQYF. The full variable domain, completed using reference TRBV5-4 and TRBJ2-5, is ETGVTQSPTHLIKTRGQQVTLRCSSQSGHNTVSWYQQALGQGPQFIFQYYREEENGRGNFPPRFSGLQFPNYSSELNVNALELDDSALYLCASSLLAGGPGETQYFGPGTRLLVL.

This chain's CDR3 is CASSLALREGLGETQYF. The CDR3 nucleotides read TGCGCCAGCAGCTTGGCTTTGCGGGAGGGCCTTGGAGAGACCCAGTACTTC. This chain joins TRBV5-1 and TRBJ2-5, with 9 bases aligning to TRBD2. Germline V lookup: CDR1 SGHRS, CDR2 YFSETQ. The junction had 10 bases not matched to a gene; V was cut back by 0 bases and J by 4 bases. The CDR3 extends over 17 amino acids.

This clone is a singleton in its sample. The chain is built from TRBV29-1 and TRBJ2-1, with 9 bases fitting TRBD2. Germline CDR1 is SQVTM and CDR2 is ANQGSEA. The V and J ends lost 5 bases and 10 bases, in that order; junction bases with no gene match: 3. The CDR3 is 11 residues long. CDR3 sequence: CSVSSGREQFF. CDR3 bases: TGCAGCGTTTCCAGCGGGAGGGAGCAGTTCTTC.

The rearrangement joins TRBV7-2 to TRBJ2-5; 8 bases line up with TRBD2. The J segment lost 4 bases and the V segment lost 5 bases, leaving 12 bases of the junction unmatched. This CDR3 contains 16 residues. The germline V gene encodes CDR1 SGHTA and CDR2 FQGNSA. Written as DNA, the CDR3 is TGTGCCAGCAGCCCTTTGGGACTAGGGTGGGGAGAGACCCAGTACTTC. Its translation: CASSPLGLGWGETQYF.